This T cell receptor beta chain was recovered during a study of T-cell memory formation after mild COVID-19. Study-wide results and caveats: The CD4+ clones that contracted clustered mainly within CM and EM, and the CD8+ clones concentrated in EMRA.

This clonotype was seen more than once but under ten times. Its antigen is unidentified. MiXCR was run by TCRdb on the 5' RACE reads, yielding one entry per CDR3 protein. The sample consists of about 350,000 distinct CDR3 sequences, approximately 14% of them appearing once. The germline V gene has CDR1 LGHDT and CDR2 YNNKEL (reference sequence). This CDR3 is built from 15 residues. V shed 4 bases and J 5 bases; nucleotides not matched to a gene: 5. Sequencing input: PBMCs or a T cell subset sorted from them (not recorded which). The chain carries TRBV3-1 and TRBJ2-1; 10 bases map to TRBD2. This receptor was identified in a man younger than 30 who had mild COVID-19 (a few samples of this study predate the infection). Cell type and time point are not known. For the CDR3, the DNA is TGTGCCAGCAGCCTCCTAGCGGGGGAACACAATGAGCAGTTCTTC. It yields the protein CASSLLAGEHNEQFF.